This TCR beta chain was captured by sequencing in a study of beta chain features in type 1 diabetes. The CDR3 spans 13 residues. Deletions cut 2 bases from V and 3 bases from J, with 8 bases between. CDR1 MDHEN and CDR2 SYDVKM come from the germline V gene. Concerning this clone itself: As yet, its antigen is unknown.

Of the isolated RNA, all was reverse transcribed, and so the sequenced material was expressed TCRB transcripts. TCRdb's copy holds only in-frame clones and misses some; the assay was immunoSEQ multiplex PCR. This sample has about 160,000 clones, with 10% found just once. Overall study results and limits: Patients with type 1 diabetes carried fewer insertions and had more deletions at their VDJ junctions. Shorter TCRB CDR3s, moderately but significantly so, marked every one of the four CD4+ subsets in Type 1 diabetes patients.

The sequence was obtained from a man aged 25-40 years with type 1 diabetes. Sequencing was performed on central memory CD4+ T cells from blood. The chain recombines TRBV28 with TRBJ2-7; D is unclear. Written as DNA, the CDR3 is TGTGCCAGCAGTTTAATCCCCATCTACGAGCAGTACTTC. It translates to CASSLIPIYEQYF.